The rows below give T cell receptor beta chains drawn from one sample of a study of T cells after yellow fever vaccination. Using its own MiXCR run on the 5' RACE reads, TCRdb lists one record per CDR3 protein. This sample has about 120,000 distinct CDR3 sequences, with more than 7.5% found just once. The specimen comprised CD8+ T cells sorted from PBMCs, sampled 45 days after the yellow fever booster vaccination. The receptors originated from a man under 40 who received the YFV17D yellow fever vaccine. Each CDR3 is given with its conserved first and last residue. A D gene is named only where the DNA matches it firmly. Expanded clones get a size class; other rows say once, few or many, or leave the size out.

TRBJ2-1,TRBV29-1,many,.,TGCAGCGTTGAAGGCTCCGGGACATTTTACTCCTACAATGAGCAGTTCTTC,CSVEGSGTFYSYNEQFF
TRBJ2-7,TRBV20-1,many,TRBD2,TGCAGTGCAACTAGCGGGGAGGCCTACGAGCAGTACTTC,CSATSGEAYEQYF
TRBJ2-2,TRBV9,many,.,TGTGCCAGCAGCGAAGGACTTGGGGAGCTGTTTTTT,CASSEGLGELFF
TRBJ2-1,TRBV6-5,many,.,TGTGCCAGCAGTTACGAGGGTAGCTCGGTTGAGCAGTTCTTC,CASSYEGSSVEQFF
TRBJ1-2,TRBV5-1,.,TRBD1,TGCGCCAGCAGCTTGGCCAGGTCTCCGGGACAGGGGAGGACCTTC,CASSLARSPGQGRTF
TRBJ1-5,TRBV20-1,many,.,TGCAGTGCTGAGATTGGCAATCAGCCCCAGCATTTT,CSAEIGNQPQHF
TRBJ2-1,TRBV4-1,.,.,TGCGCCAGCAGCCAAGCCTCGAGGGGTTCCTACAATGAGCAGTTCTTC,CASSQASRGSYNEQFF
TRBJ2-5,TRBV11-2,.,.,TGTGCCAGCAGCTTTCACAGAATGGGAGAGACCCAGTACTTC,CASSFHRMGETQYF
TRBJ2-3,TRBV5-6,many,.,TGTGCCAGCAGCACATTTCAGGGGTCGTACCGAGATACGCAGTATTTT,CASSTFQGSYRDTQYF
TRBJ1-1,TRBV7-9,few,.,TGTGCCAGCAGCTTACAGAACACTGAAGCTTTCTTT,CASSLQNTEAFF
TRBJ2-1,TRBV5-1,once,TRBD2,TGCGCCAGCAGCAAAAGACCACTAGCGGGAGGGGAGAATGAGCAGTTCTTC,CASSKRPLAGGENEQFF
TRBJ2-7,TRBV4-2,many,TRBD2,TGTGCCAGCAGCCAAGCCCAGTCGGGACTAGTAACCTACGAGCAGTACTTC,CASSQAQSGLVTYEQYF
TRBJ1-4,TRBV6-5,many,.,TGTGCCAGCAGTTATGAAGGGTCCTATGAAAAACTGTTTTTT,CASSYEGSYEKLFF
TRBJ1-1,TRBV12-3/TRBV12-4,many,.,TGTGCCAGCAGTACTACAGAAAGCGCTTACACTGAAGCTTTCTTT,CASSTTESAYTEAFF
TRBJ2-5,TRBV20-1,many,TRBD2,TGCAGTGCTAGAGCTGGACTAGCGGGCCGAGAGACCCAGTACTTC,CSARAGLAGRETQYF
TRBJ1-4,TRBV15,.,TRBD1,TGTGCCACCAGCGCCGAGGGACAGGGGATAACTAATGAAAAACTGTTTTTT,CATSAEGQGITNEKLFF
TRBJ2-1,TRBV6-2/TRBV6-3,many,.,TGTGCCAGCAGTTACGGGTCCTCAAACCATGAGCAGTTCTTC,CASSYGSSNHEQFF
TRBJ2-2,TRBV27,many,TRBD1,TGTGCCAGCAGTAGCCCTCCGCGGGGACAGGGTACCACCGGGGAGCTGTTTTTT,CASSSPPRGQGTTGELFF
TRBJ1-4,TRBV12-3/TRBV12-4,many,.,TGTGCCAGCAGTTTCAGTTCGGGAGCGGAAAAACTGTTTTTT,CASSFSSGAEKLFF
TRBJ2-3,TRBV29-1,many,.,TGCAGCGCACTCCGGGGCACAGATACGCAGTATTTT,CSALRGTDTQYF
TRBJ1-6,TRBV2,few,.,TGTGCCAGCAGTGAAGCGGGCTTCTCACCCCTCCACTTT,CASSEAGFSPLHF
TRBJ2-7,TRBV27,many,TRBD1,TGTGCCAGCAGTGTTGCCACGGGACAGGGCTTCGAGCAGTACTTC,CASSVATGQGFEQYF
TRBJ2-1,TRBV6-2/TRBV6-3,.,TRBD2,TGTGCCAGCAGCCGAGCGGGAGGGCCACCTGAGCAGTTCTTC,CASSRAGGPPEQFF
TRBJ2-3,TRBV2,many,TRBD1,TGTGCCACCCTGACAGGGGGCGGTGATACGCAGTATTTT,CATLTGGGDTQYF
TRBJ2-7,TRBV7-6,many,.,TGTGCCAGCAGCCCCGGGATTAGCGAGGCCTACGAGCAGTACTTC,CASSPGISEAYEQYF
TRBJ2-1,TRBV4-1,many,.,TGCGCCAGCAGCCATACCCCCGGGACACCTAATGGGGGTGAGCAGTTCTTC,CASSHTPGTPNGGEQFF
TRBJ2-2,TRBV7-9,many,TRBD2,TGTGCCAGCATTAAGCGGGACCAGACCGCGAACACCGGGGAGCTGTTTTTT,CASIKRDQTANTGELFF
TRBJ2-5,TRBV10-3,.,.,TGTGCCATCAGTGAGTCCCCTAGCGCCCAAGAGACCCAGTACTTC,CAISESPSAQETQYF
TRBJ2-3,TRBV5-1,many,.,TGCGCCAGCAGCGCGACCCCCGGAACAGATACGCAGTATTTT,CASSATPGTDTQYF
TRBJ2-1,TRBV24-1,many,.,TGTGCCACAGAAGGAACAGGGTCCGATGAGCAGTTCTTC,CATEGTGSDEQFF
TRBJ2-3,TRBV11-2,.,TRBD2,TGTGCCAGCAGCGATACTACTAGCGGGAGCACAGATACGCAGTATTTT,CASSDTTSGSTDTQYF
TRBJ1-6,TRBV5-5,.,TRBD1,TGTGCCAGCAGCTCGGGACAGGGTGAAAATTCACCCCTCCACTTT,CASSSGQGENSPLHF